The present entry profiles one TCR beta chain with its context. CDR3 size: 15 residues. V was clipped by 1 base and J by 3 bases; unmatched bases: 6. In germline, CDR1 is GTSNPN, CDR2 SVGIG (reference sequence). Only in-frame clones appear in the TCRdb table, and some are missing; sequencing was by immunoSEQ multiplex PCR. The table lists approximately 50,000 clones, about 89% of them singletons, with about 2% in the top ten. This sample stems from a study of blood T cell repertoires in COVID-19. The chain joins TRBV30 to TRBJ2-1, with 7 nucleotides matching TRBD1. Sample: peripheral blood. This receptor was obtained from a human donor in a cohort sampled during active COVID-19. CDR3 residues: CAWSGTDRVYNEQFF. In nucleotides, the CDR3 is TGTGCCTGGAGTGGGACCGACAGGGTCTACAATGAGCAGTTCTTC.